This TCR beta chain was sequenced in a study of cytomegalovirus exposure and HLA in healthy donors. Study outcomes and limitations: Presence/absence analyses took donor sequencing depth as roughly uniform.

This CDR3 is built from 17 residues. The ends lost 4 bases at V and 2 bases at J; junction bases unmatched: 13. CDR1 and CDR2 from the germline V gene are SGHRS and YFSETQ. The study ran its PCR with 60 Vbeta and 13 Jbeta primers. Some clones are missing from TCRdb's copy, which holds only in-frame ones; the method was immunoSEQ multiplex PCR. Of some 150,000 clones listed, 70% to 80% are singletons. Concerning this clone: Its specificity is unknown.

The sequence was collected from a female donor in good health and CMV-seronegative. This chain links TRBV5-1 with TRBJ2-7; 9 bases line up with TRBD1. Input material: PBMCs. The CDR3 region is CASSLSPLDRGTYEQYF. CDR3 coding DNA: TGCGCCAGCAGCCTAAGCCCCCTGGACAGGGGAACCTACGAGCAGTACTTC.